This T cell receptor (beta chain) was recorded in a study of graft-versus-host responses after intestinal transplantation. From germline, CDR1 is SGDLS and CDR2 YYNGEE. The CDR3 runs 15 residues. V lost 3 bases and J lost 3; bases outside the gene matches: 4. Assay used: immunoSEQ multiplex PCR; TCRdb lists only in-frame clones, some missing. The table has 13,000 to 15,000 clones, approximately 38% seen once; the top ten hold about 16%. Co-plated with some 200,000 CFSE-labeled responder cells were some 200,000 irradiated, violet-dye-labeled stimulator cells. The rearrangement uses TRBV9 and TRBJ1-4; 8 bases are shared with TRBD1. The sequence was obtained from a human patient who received an intestinal transplant. The material sequenced was alloreactive CD8+ T cells from a mixed lymphocyte reaction culture, taken before intestinal transplant. Subset noted: CFSE-low proliferating T cells sorted from approximately 6-day pre-transplant mixed lymphocyte reaction (GvH or HvG direction). The CDR3 nucleotides read TGTGCCAGCAGCGCGGACAGGGTAGCTAATGAAAAACTGTTTTTT. This gives the protein CASSADRVANEKLFF.